This T cell receptor (beta chain) was sequenced in a study of cytomegalovirus exposure and HLA in healthy donors. General study points: Most TCR beta V segments were productive about 90% or about 30% of the time in an earlier analysis. In a later analysis, HLA-C alleles had the fewest associated TCRs, DRB1 alleles the most. Usually a TCR sequence was rare, but some public TCRs were found in many donors.

Primers for the PCR totalled 60 Vbeta and 13 Jbeta. The method was immunoSEQ multiplex PCR; TCRdb's version includes in-frame clones alone and lacks a portion of them. The sample shows 160,000 or so clones, roughly 79% of them seen only once. This clone has only one observation. Antigen unknown. The same CDR3 can be traced to other DNA sequences in this sample. CDR1 and CDR2 (germline): MNHNS, SASEGT. V shed 3 bases and J 6 bases; nucleotides not matched to a gene: 8. The CDR3 has 14 residues. Sequencing was carried out using PBMCs. The chain combines TRBV6-1 with TRBJ2-7; TRBD1 matches at 7 bases. This TCR was sampled from a man younger than 35 in good health and CMV-seropositive. This chain's CDR3 is CASSDRTGPLEQYF. CDR3 nucleotides: TGTGCCAGCAGTGACCGGACAGGTCCCCTCGAGCAGTACTTC.